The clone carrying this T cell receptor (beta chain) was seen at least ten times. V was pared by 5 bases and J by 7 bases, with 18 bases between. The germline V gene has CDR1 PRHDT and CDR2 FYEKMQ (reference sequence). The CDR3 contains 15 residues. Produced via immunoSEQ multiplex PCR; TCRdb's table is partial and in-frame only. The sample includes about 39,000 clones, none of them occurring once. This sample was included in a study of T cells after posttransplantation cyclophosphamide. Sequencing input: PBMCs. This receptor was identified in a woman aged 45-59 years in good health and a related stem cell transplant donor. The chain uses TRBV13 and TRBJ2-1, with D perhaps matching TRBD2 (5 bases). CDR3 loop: CASSPTGTSGNEQFF. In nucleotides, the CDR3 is TGTGCCAGCAGCCCAACCGGAACATCGGGAAATGAGCAGTTCTTC.